This TCR beta chain was profiled in a study of OX40 agonist ivuxolimab in advanced cancers. Broader study findings: No determination was made of the antigen specificity of the expanded peripheral T cells.

The CDR3 is 15 residues long. V lost 3 bases to trimming and J lost 4 bases, with 16 bases between them. CDR1 and CDR2 from the germline V gene are SGDLS and YYNGEE. Notes on this clone: Its specificity is unknown.

Some clones are missing from TCRdb's copy, which holds only in-frame ones; the method was immunoSEQ multiplex PCR. The sample contains some 130,000 clones, more than 85% of which appear only once. The sequence derives from an adult with an advanced solid tumor such as melanoma, head and neck, liver or kidney cancer. This rearrangement joins TRBV9 to TRBJ1-1, with D uncertain. Sequencing was performed on CD4+ or CD8+ T cells sorted from blood, taken in a trial of the OX40 agonist ivuxolimab. The CDR3 coding sequence is TGTGCCAGCAGCGCCCAACCACAAGTGAGCACTGAAGCTTTCTTT. This translates into CASSAQPQVSTEAFF.